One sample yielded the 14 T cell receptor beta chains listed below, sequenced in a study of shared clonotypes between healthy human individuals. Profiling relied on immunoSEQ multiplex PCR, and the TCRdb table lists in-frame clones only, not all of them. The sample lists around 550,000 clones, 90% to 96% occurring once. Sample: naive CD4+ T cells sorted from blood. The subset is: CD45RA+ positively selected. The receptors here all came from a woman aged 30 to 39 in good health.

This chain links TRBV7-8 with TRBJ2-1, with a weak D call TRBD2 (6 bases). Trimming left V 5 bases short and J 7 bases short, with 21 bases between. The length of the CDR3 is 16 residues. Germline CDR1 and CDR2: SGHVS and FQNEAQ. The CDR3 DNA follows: TGTGCCAGCAGCAATCACCCCGGGACTTCGAAAAATGAGCAGTTCTTC. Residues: CASSNHPGTSKNEQFF. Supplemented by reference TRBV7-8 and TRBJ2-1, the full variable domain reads GAGVSQSPRYKVAKRGQDVALRCDPISGHVSLFWYQQALGQGPEFLTYFQNEAQLDKSGLPSDRFFAERPEGSVSTLKIQRTQQEDSAVYLCASSNHPGTSKNEQFFGPGTRLTVL.

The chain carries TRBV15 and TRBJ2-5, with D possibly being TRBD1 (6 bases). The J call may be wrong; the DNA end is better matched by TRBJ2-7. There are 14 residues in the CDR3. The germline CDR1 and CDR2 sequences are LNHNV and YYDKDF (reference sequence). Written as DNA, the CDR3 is TGTGCCCCAGCAGAGCAATGGGGACACCACGAGCAGTACTTC. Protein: CAPAEQWGHHEQYF.

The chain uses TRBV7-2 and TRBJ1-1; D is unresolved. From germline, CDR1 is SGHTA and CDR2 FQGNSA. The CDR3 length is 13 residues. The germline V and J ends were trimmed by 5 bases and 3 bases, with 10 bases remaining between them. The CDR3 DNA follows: TGTGCCAGCAGCGTCAGGCGGGACACTGAAGCTTTCTTT. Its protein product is CASSVRRDTEAFF. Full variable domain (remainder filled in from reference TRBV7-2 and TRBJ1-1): GAGVSQSPSNKVTEKGKDVELRCDPISGHTALYWYRQSLGQGLEFLIYFQGNSAPDKSGLPSDRFSAERTGGSVSTLTIQRTQQEDSAVYLCASSVRRDTEAFFGQGTRLTVV.

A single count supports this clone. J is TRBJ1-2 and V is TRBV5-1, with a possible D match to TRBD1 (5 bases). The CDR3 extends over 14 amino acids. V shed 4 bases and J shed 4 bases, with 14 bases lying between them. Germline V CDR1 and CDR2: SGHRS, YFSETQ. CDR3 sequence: CASSPGVVRYGYTF. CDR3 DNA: TGCGCCAGCAGCCCGGGGGTAGTTCGCTATGGCTACACCTTC. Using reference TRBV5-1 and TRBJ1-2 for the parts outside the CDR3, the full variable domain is KAGVTQTPRYLIKTRGQQVTLSCSPISGHRSVSWYQQTPGQGLQFLFEYFSETQRNKGNFPGRFSGRQFSNSRSEMNVSTLELGDSALYLCASSPGVVRYGYTFGSGTRLTVV.

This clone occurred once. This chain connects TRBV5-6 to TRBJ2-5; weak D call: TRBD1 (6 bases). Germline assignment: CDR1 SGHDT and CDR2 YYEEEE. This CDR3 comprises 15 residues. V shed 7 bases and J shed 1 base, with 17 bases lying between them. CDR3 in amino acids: CASGQTTSFQETQYF. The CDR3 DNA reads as TGTGCCAGCGGACAGACTACAAGCTTCCAAGAGACCCAGTACTTC.

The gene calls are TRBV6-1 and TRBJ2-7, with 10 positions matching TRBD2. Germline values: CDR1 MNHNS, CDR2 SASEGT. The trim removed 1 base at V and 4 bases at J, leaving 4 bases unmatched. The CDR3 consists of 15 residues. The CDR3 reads CASSEVSSGRYEQYF. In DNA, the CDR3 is TGTGCCAGCAGTGAAGTTTCTAGCGGGAGATACGAGCAGTACTTC.

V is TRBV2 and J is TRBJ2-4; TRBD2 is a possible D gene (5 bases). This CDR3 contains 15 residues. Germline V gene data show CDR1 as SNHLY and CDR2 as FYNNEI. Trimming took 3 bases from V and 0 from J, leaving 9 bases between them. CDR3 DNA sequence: TGTGCCAGCAGTGATGAGGGTTTAGCCAAAAACATTCAGTACTTC. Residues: CASSDEGLAKNIQYF.

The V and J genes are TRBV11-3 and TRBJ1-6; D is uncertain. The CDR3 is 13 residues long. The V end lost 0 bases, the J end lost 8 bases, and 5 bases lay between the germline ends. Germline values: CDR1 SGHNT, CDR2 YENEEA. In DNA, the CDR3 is TGTGCCAGCAGCTTAGATGGGGATTCACCCCTCCACTTT. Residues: CASSLDGDSPLHF. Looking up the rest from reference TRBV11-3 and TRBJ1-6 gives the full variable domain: EAGVVQSPRYKIIEKKQPVAFWCNPISGHNTLYWYLQNLGQGPELLIRYENEEAVDDSQLPKDRFSAERLKGVDSTLKIQPAELGDSAVYLCASSLDGDSPLHFGNGTRLTVT.

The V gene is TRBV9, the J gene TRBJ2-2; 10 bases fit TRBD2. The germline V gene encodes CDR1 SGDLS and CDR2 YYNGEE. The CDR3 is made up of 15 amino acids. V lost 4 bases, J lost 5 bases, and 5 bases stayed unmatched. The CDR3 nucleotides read TGTGCCAGCAGCTCTCTACTAGCGGGGACCGGGGAGCTGTTTTTT. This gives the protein CASSSLLAGTGELFF.

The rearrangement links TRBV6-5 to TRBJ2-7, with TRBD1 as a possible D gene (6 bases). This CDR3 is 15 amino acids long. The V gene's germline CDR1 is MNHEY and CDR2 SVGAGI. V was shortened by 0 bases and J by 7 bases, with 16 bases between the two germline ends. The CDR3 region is CASSYSITGTGEQYF. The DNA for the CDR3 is TGTGCCAGCAGTTACTCGATTACAGGGACGGGAGAGCAGTACTTC.

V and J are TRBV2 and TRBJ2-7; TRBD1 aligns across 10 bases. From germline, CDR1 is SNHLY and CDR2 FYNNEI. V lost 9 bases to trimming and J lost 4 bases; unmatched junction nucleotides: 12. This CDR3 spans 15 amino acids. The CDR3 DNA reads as TGTGCCAGTGTCCGGGACAGGGGAGTATTTTACGAGCAGTACTTC. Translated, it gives CASVRDRGVFYEQYF. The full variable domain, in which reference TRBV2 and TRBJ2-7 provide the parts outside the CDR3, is EPEVTQTPSHQVTQMGQEVILRCVPISNHLYFYWYRQILGQKVEFLVSFYNNEISEKSEIFDDQFSVERPDGSNFTLKIRSTKLEDSAMYFCASVRDRGVFYEQYFGPGTRLTVT.

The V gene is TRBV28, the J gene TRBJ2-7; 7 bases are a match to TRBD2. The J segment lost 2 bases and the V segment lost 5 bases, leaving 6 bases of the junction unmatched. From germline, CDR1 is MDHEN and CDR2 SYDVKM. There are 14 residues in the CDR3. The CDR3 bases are TGTGCCAGCAGTCTCGGGACTACACCCTACGAGCAGTACTTC. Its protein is CASSLGTTPYEQYF.

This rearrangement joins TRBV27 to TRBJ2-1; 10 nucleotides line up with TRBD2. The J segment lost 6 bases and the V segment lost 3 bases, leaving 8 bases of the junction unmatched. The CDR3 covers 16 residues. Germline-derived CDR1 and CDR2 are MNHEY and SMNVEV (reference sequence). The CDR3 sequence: CASSFYLGTSVNEQFF. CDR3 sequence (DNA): TGTGCCAGCAGTTTCTACCTCGGGACTAGCGTCAATGAGCAGTTCTTC.

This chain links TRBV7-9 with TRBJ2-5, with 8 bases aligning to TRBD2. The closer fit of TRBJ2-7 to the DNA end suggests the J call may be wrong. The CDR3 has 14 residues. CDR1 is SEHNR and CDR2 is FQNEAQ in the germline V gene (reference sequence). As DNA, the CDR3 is TGTGCCAGCAGCTCGACTAGCGCCACCTACGAGCAGTACTTC. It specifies CASSSTSATYEQYF.